Listed here is a single T cell receptor beta chain. The antigen is not known. Other DNA sequences from this sample encode an identical CDR3 as well. CDR1 is MNHEY, CDR2 SMNVEV, per germline (reference sequence). Trimming removed 6 bases from V and 1 base from J, with 3 bases in between. CDR3 length: 11 amino acids. This record comes from a study of siplizumab effects on memory and regulatory T cells. Per-sample assaying covered roughly 93,000 TCR templates. Sequenced by immunoSEQ multiplex PCR; TCRdb stores in-frame clones only, minus some. Among 75,000 to 100,000 clones, approximately 93% were seen once, and the ten largest hold roughly 0.3%. Study-level findings and limits: Confirmation was lacking for the suppressive function of proliferating Tregs derived from siplizumab cultures. Memory cells seemed less diverse than naive T cells, which also seemed major contributors to the alloresponse.

Sequenced: non-Treg CD4+ T cells sorted from blood. The clonotype originates from a human donor in good health. This chain connects TRBV27 to TRBJ1-2, with D unclear. CDR3 protein: CASRDNYGYTF. The CDR3 nucleotides read TGTGCCAGCAGGGATAACTATGGCTACACCTTC.